These T cell receptor beta chains were read from a single sample in a study of cytomegalovirus exposure and HLA in healthy donors. Clones were read by immunoSEQ multiplex PCR, and TCRdb kept only the in-frame ones, dropping some. The sample has 150,000 to 200,000 clones, approximately 83% seen once. The sample consisted of PBMCs. The receptor source for this set is a man younger than 35 in good health and CMV-seropositive. Each CDR3 is given with its conserved first and last residue. D genes are given only for firm matches. Clone size is shown for a subset of rows, as once, few, many or a class of expanded clone.

cdr3_nt cdr3_aa v_call d_call j_call clone_size
TGTGCCAGCTCACCAGAGTGGGACAGGGGTTACAATGAGCAGTTCTTC CASSPEWDRGYNEQFF TRBV18 TRBD1 TRBJ2-1 NA
TGTGCCTGGAGCTTCACAGGGGGCTTGAGTGGCTACACCTTC CAWSFTGGLSGYTF TRBV30 TRBD1 TRBJ1-2 NA
TGTGCCTGGAACCGGGACAAGGGAACTGAAAAACTGTTTTTT CAWNRDKGTEKLFF TRBV30 NA TRBJ1-4 NA
TGCGCCAGCAGCTTGGGTCTTAGCGGCCCAGAGACCCAGTACTTC CASSLGLSGPETQYF TRBV5-1 NA TRBJ2-5 NA
TGTGCCAGCAGCTTAGACGGGGGGAGTGCCCAGCAGTTCTTC CASSLDGGSAQQFF TRBV7-2 TRBD2 TRBJ2-1 NA
TGTGCCAGCAGTGGGGGAGCTAACTATGGCTACACCTTC CASSGGANYGYTF TRBV25-1 NA TRBJ1-2 once
TGTGCCAGCAGTGAAAGCGGGAGATATGGCTACACCTTC CASSESGRYGYTF TRBV6-1 NA TRBJ1-2 NA
TGTGCCAGCAGTTCCCCTCTAGCGGGCACAGATACGCAGTATTTT CASSSPLAGTDTQYF TRBV27 TRBD2 TRBJ2-3 NA
TGTGCCAGCAGTGGCCGGGATTTCTACGAGCAGTACTTC CASSGRDFYEQYF TRBV2 NA TRBJ2-7 NA
TGTGCCAGCAGCCCAACAGGGGGCGCATCAGATACGCAGTATTTT CASSPTGGASDTQYF TRBV13 TRBD1 TRBJ2-3 once
TGCGCCAGCAGCTTGGAAGGACAGGGGGCTTATACGCAGTATTTT CASSLEGQGAYTQYF TRBV5-1 TRBD1 TRBJ2-3 NA
TGTGCCAGTAGCCCAGCGGGGGCCTCCACAGATACGCAGTATTTT CASSPAGASTDTQYF TRBV19 TRBD2 TRBJ2-3 NA
TGCGCCAGCAGCCACCTCCGAGCTGCCGATACGAACTATGGCTACACCTTC CASSHLRAADTNYGYTF TRBV4-3 NA TRBJ1-2 NA
TGTGCCAGCAGCGGAACCGGGACAGTTAATGAAAAACTGTTTTTT CASSGTGTVNEKLFF TRBV9 TRBD1 TRBJ1-4 NA
TGTGCCAGCAGTTCAGGCAGGGACTACCCCTACGAGCAGTGCTTC CASSSGRDYPYEQCF TRBV7-9 TRBD2 TRBJ2-7 NA
TGCGCCAGCAGCCAAGATTACGGGGGGGCCAGGGATGAGCAGTTCTTC CASSQDYGGARDEQFF TRBV4-3 TRBD2 TRBJ2-1 few
TGTGCCAGCAGCCTTCGCACAGGGAGCTACGAGCAGTACTTC CASSLRTGSYEQYF TRBV6-5 NA TRBJ2-7 NA
TGTGCCAGCTCACACTCGGGACACCTAGAGACCCAGTACTTC CASSHSGHLETQYF TRBV18 NA TRBJ2-5 NA
TGTGCCAGCAGTGAGACAGGGGGATTTTCCTACAATGAGCAGTTCTTC CASSETGGFSYNEQFF TRBV2 TRBD1 TRBJ2-1 NA
TGTGCCAGCAGTGGGGTGAAGGGGGCATTCACTGAAGCTTTCTTT CASSGVKGAFTEAFF TRBV7-9 TRBD1 TRBJ1-1 NA
TGTGCCAGCAGTTACACCGGACAGGGTGGCTACGAGCAGTACTTC CASSYTGQGGYEQYF TRBV6-6 TRBD1 TRBJ2-7 NA
TGCGCCAGCAGCCCCAGCAGGCCCCATGAAAAACTGTTTTTT CASSPSRPHEKLFF TRBV5-1 NA TRBJ1-4 NA